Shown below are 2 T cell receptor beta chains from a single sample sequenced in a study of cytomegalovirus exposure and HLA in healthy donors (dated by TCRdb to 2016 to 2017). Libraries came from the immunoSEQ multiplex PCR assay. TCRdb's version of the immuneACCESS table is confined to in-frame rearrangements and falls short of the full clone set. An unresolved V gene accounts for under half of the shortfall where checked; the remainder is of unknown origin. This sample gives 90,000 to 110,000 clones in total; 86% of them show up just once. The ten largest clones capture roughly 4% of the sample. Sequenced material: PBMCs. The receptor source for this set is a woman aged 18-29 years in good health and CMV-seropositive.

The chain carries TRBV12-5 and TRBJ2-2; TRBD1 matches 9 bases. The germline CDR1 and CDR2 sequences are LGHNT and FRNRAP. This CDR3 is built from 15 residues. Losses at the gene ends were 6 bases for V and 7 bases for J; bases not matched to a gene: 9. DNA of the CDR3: TGTGCTAGTGGGCCCGGGACAGGGTTAATCGGGGAGCTGTTTTTT. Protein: CASGPGTGLIGELFF.

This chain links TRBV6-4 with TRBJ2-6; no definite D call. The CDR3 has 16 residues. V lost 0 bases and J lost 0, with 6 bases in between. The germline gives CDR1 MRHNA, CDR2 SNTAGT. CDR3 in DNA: TGTGCCAGCAGTGACTCGAGGAGCTCTGGGGCCAACGTCCTGACTTTC. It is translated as CASSDSRSSGANVLTF.